This TCR beta chain derives from a study of shared clonotypes between healthy human individuals. Regarding the study as a whole: Naive subsets generally had larger estimated richness than memory subsets.

CD8 cells classed as naive were CD45RO-negative and positively selected for CCR7, excluding terminally differentiated effector memory CD45RA+ cells. As to this clone: What it recognizes is unknown.

CDR3 length equals 13 residues. From germline, CDR1 is SGHNT and CDR2 YENEEA. V lost 5 bases, J lost 9 bases, and 10 bases stayed unmatched. The table came from immunoSEQ multiplex PCR; TCRdb's copy has only in-frame clones and leaves some out. The table shows millions of clones, with over 85% occurring only once. The chain has TRBV11-3 and TRBJ2-7, with TRBD1 matching over 7 bases. This receptor was identified in a man aged 18-30 years in good health. The specimen was naive CD8+ T cells sorted from blood. For the CDR3, the DNA is TGTGCCAGCAGCCCCGGGACAGTCGAAGGGCAGTACTTC. It translates to CASSPGTVEGQYF. Drawing the rest from reference TRBV11-3 and TRBJ2-7, the complete variable domain is EAGVVQSPRYKIIEKKQPVAFWCNPISGHNTLYWYLQNLGQGPELLIRYENEEAVDDSQLPKDRFSAERLKGVDSTLKIQPAELGDSAVYLCASSPGTVEGQYFGPGTRLTVT.